This T cell receptor (beta chain) emerged from a study of Japanese encephalitis immunity and Zika vaccine responses (dated by TCRdb to the early 2020s). Study-wide context: Three 5.0 ug doses of alum-adjuvanted ZPIV were administered to included participants at weeks 0, 4 and 28. Two to three months ahead of the first ZPIV dose, about 12 participants were given JEV vaccine (IXIARO) as a two-dose regimen with the doses 28 days apart. Before ZPIV, roughly twelve participants got a single dose of YFV vaccine (YF-VAX), while nine participants were flavivirus-naive. Over 5 representative participants per pre-vaccination group were picked for TCR sequencing, using samples from week 52 and from week 0, the point after pre-vaccination but before ZPIV. In addition, the TCR repertoires of a few flavivirus-naive individuals were analyzed at weeks 2, 6 and 52 after ZPIV vaccination began. Stimulations used ZIKV structural-protein peptide pools split into flavivirus-conserved and non-conserved sets, or JEV or YFV peptides matching the pre-vaccination. The ZIKV peptides, 15-mers that overlapped by 11 residues, were chosen for containing NetMHCpan/NetMHCII-predicted epitopes with affinity below 50 nM. The study asked whether earlier vaccination against Japanese encephalitis virus (JEV) or yellow fever virus (YFV) shaped CD4 T cell responses to the Zika vaccine. Study-wide conclusions, independent of this receptor: Only a subset of trial participants with three doses and adequate samples was analyzed, not the entire vaccinated cohort. Compared with YFV-pre-vaccinated donors, JEV-pre-vaccinated donors had higher repertoire similarity across time-points and stimulations, indicating that more clonotypes were common to ZIKV and JEV stimulation. Peptide-pool deconvolution was not performed because of sample size limitations, and consequently the individual peptides driving cross-reactive responses were not identified. Samples were clustered by participant, with no similarity observed between individuals, suggesting that no public TCRs were detected. After ZPIV, a significant decrease in repertoire richness of CD4 T cells responding to conserved ZIKV epitopes was observed in JEV-pre-vaccinated donors. Only a few individuals showed CD8 T cell responses to the ZIKV peptide pools, and those responses were of very low magnitude.

Library preparation used 5' RACE. TCRbeta libraries were pooled in proportion to their sorted cell numbers before sequencing. RNAzol RT was used to extract total RNA from the sorted cells, and cDNA was then synthesized using an oligo(dT) primer together with a template-switching oligo. Using Kapa HiFi, PCR amplified the TCRbeta V-CDR3-J region between a SMARTer oligo primer and a TCRbeta constant-region primer. Illumina adaptors and sample-specific index barcodes were added in a second PCR, with HighPrep bead cleanup and a Bioanalyzer check confirming a band of roughly 650 bp. Sequencing of the libraries was done on an Illumina MiSeq using 2x151 bp paired-end reads. Per the original workflow: Reads were demultiplexed with an in-house Java program, and TCRbeta annotations were assigned and clonotypes were counted with MiXCR. To assess repertoire overlap, Morisita-Horn indices from the R package vegan were used, along with UPGMA clustering and Circos plots of recurring clonotypes. Shannon diversity and richness were normalized to the highest possible value given the input cell numbers, yielding values from 0 to 1. CDR3beta sequences were aligned using MUSCLE, distances were calculated using SeqinR, and multidimensional scaling was plotted in R. In-frame beta chains were kept once TCRdb had trimmed the public reads at Q25 with fastp and called clones with MiXCR. Here each entry gathers all rows of one CDR3 protein and keeps the most common genes and DNA. TCRdb's processing, not the authors', yielded these V and J calls. This sample gives 200 to 300 distinct CDR3 sequences in total; around 3% of them show up just once. The ten largest make up about a fifth of the sample.

This clonotype is characterized as large (0.1 to 1%). No per-base quality is available; no much larger clone lies one base away. PBMCs were labeled with CellTrace CFSE and cultured for about six days in RPMI with approximately 8.6% human serum plus peptide pools at roughly 1 ug/mL each. The enrolled adults were healthy and tested seronegative for ZIKV, JEV, YFV, DENV and WNV on microneutralization screening. The samples were taken from a phase 1, double-blinded, randomized, placebo-controlled trial testing an alum-adjuvanted Zika purified-inactivated virus (ZPIV) vaccine. Peripheral blood mononuclear cells were isolated by standard procedure and stored frozen in liquid nitrogen until use. The specimen comprised antigen-activated CD8+ T cells from blood, cultured, sampled during a Zika inactivated vaccine study. This receptor was identified in an adult man who received an inactivated Zika virus vaccine.

The CDR3 reads CASSDKRGSQETQYF. The nucleotide sequence reads TGTGCCAGCAGTGACAAGCGGGGGTCCCAAGAGACCCAGTACTTC. The chain is made from TRBV6-4 and TRBJ2-5, and 8 bases in between align with TRBD2. In the germline V gene, CDR1 corresponds to MRHNA and CDR2 to SNTAGT. The germline V and J ends show losses of 2 bases and 1 base respectively, and no gene match explains 3 bases of the junction. From the cysteine up to the phenylalanine, the CDR3 has a length of 15 residues. Just the 45-base CDR3 DNA is kept, in frame starting at base 1.